This section outlines one T cell receptor beta chain sequence together with its context. The sample is drawn from a study of T cells after yellow fever vaccination. Study results and caveats: Although the secondary response was weaker, it peaked faster, at day 5 versus 15. Some clonotypes were seen in both the CD4 and the CD8 compartments. These made up a small share and likely arose from convergent recombination.

TCR cDNA, made by 5'RACE template switching, carried an added universal primer site and UMIs. TCRdb independently ran MiXCR on the 5' RACE reads; one entry per CDR3 protein. The sample consists of fewer than 100,000 distinct CDR3 sequences, about 8.8% of them appearing once. The source was CD8+ T cells not binding an NS4B(214-222) dextramer, sorted from PBMCs, collected around 14 days after the first yellow fever vaccination. The source of this sequence is a man between 18 and 29 years old who received the YFV17D yellow fever vaccine.

CDR3 coding DNA: TGCGCCAGCAGCCCGGGGCCGGGGACAGGGGTCCGCACAGATACGCAGTATTTT. Protein: CASSPGPGTGVRTDTQYF. The V and J genes are TRBV4-3 and TRBJ2-3; 10 bases are shared with TRBD1. This CDR3 has 18 residues. Germline CDR1 reads LGHNA; CDR2 reads YSLEER. Losses at the gene ends were 4 bases for V and 1 base for J; bases not matched to a gene: 11.